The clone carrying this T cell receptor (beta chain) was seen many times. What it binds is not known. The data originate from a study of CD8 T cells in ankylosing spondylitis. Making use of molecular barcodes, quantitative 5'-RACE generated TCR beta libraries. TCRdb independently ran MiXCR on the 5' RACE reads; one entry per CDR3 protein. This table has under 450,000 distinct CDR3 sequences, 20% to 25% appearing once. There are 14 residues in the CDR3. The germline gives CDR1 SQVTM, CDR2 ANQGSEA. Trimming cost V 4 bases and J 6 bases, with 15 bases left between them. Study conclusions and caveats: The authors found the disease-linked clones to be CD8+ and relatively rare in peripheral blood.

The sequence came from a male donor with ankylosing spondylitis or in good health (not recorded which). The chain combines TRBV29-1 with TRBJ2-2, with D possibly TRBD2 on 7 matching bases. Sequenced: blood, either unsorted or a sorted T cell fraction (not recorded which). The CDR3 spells CSVAGGRGSGELFF. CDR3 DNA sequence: TGCAGCGTTGCCGGGGGGCGCGGGTCCGGGGAGCTGTTTTTT.